These 6 T cell receptor beta chains came from one sample sequenced in a study of T cells in localized non-small cell lung cancer. Profiled with immunoSEQ multiplex PCR; TCRdb holds only in-frame clones, not every one. This sample yields around 540 clones, of which roughly 25% are seen a single time; roughly 24% belongs to the top ten. The sample was lung tumor tissue, taken before any cancer treatment. Receptors originate from a male donor older than 55 with stage II lung adenocarcinoma.

The chain employs TRBV30 and TRBJ1-1; D unresolved. V gave up 2 bases and J gave up 5 bases, with 12 bases separating them. Germline V gene lookup returns CDR1 GTSNPN and CDR2 SVGIG (reference sequence). This CDR3 comprises 13 residues. The CDR3 coding sequence is TGTGCCTGGAGTAGGGATAGACGAACTGAAGCTTTCTTT. Translation gives CAWSRDRRTEAFF.

This clone was observed a few times. The J gene is TRBJ2-1, the V gene TRBV11-3; 8 bases match TRBD1. The CDR3 has 14 amino acids. The V gene's germline CDR1 is SGHNT and CDR2 YENEEA. The V and J ends lost 5 bases and 8 bases, in that order; junction bases with no gene match: 8. The CDR3 is CASSRAGGNHEQFF. In DNA, the CDR3 is TGTGCCAGCAGCCGTGCAGGGGGCAACCATGAGCAGTTCTTC.

This clone was recorded a few times. The V gene is TRBV9, the J gene TRBJ1-5; D is undetermined. CDR3 length: 14 residues. V shed 5 bases and J shed 4 bases, with 13 bases lying between them. The germline CDR1 and CDR2 sequences are SGDLS and YYNGEE. The CDR3 is CASSEGSPNQPQHF. The CDR3 region has the DNA TGTGCCAGCAGTGAGGGCAGCCCAAATCAGCCCCAGCATTTT.

The V call is TRBV9, the J call TRBJ2-1; 11 bases fit TRBD2. Losses at the gene ends were 4 bases for V and 4 bases for J; bases not matched to a gene: 4. Germline lookup yields CDR1 SGDLS and CDR2 YYNGEE. The CDR3 has 15 amino acids. CDR3: CASSPGLADYNEQFF. CDR3 DNA sequence: TGTGCCAGCAGCCCGGGACTAGCGGATTACAATGAGCAGTTCTTC.

This clone has just a few counts. The gene calls are TRBV29-1 and TRBJ1-1; tentative D call: TRBD1 (6 bases). The CDR3 sequence is 14 residues long. Germline CDR1 and CDR2: SQVTM and ANQGSEA. Trimming removed 2 bases from V and 1 base from J, with 11 bases in between. The CDR3 coding sequence is TGCAGCGTTGAAACAGGGCCGACGAACACTGAAGCTTTCTTT. This encodes CSVETGPTNTEAFF.

In its sample, this clone is large (0.1 to 1%). This chain links TRBV6-8 with TRBJ2-7, with D possibly being TRBD1 (7 bases). The CDR3 totals 15 residues. The germline V and J ends were trimmed by 2 bases and 1 base, with 12 bases remaining between them. Per the germline V gene, CDR1 is MNHGY and CDR2 is SAAAGT. The CDR3 spells CASSYGPGGSYEQYF. DNA for the CDR3: TGTGCCAGCAGTTACGGGCCAGGGGGGTCCTACGAGCAGTACTTC.